This T cell receptor (beta chain) was recovered during a study of blood T cell repertoires in COVID-19 (TCRdb year 2020). The study in broad terms: Samples from collaborators originated in the United States, Italy and Spain and spanned both the acute and convalescent phases of COVID-19. The prospective study material was composed of cDNA or gDNA derived from T cells, B-cell-depleted T cells, or PBMCs. The dataset comprised deeply sampled blood TCRbeta repertoires from subjects exposed to, actively infected with, or recovered from COVID-19. The repertoires were released in a freely available public database meant as a resource for research on the immune response to SARS-CoV-2. Samples were obtained from the ongoing ImmuneRACE study (first 160 participants) and from 1,254 subjects provided by 6 global collaborators. A de-identified subject ID, COVID-19 status, age in years and sex were almost always included in the sample metadata. Where available, HLA class I and class II types were taken from metadata supplied by the sample provider and were not determined by assay-based typing.

TCRbeta CDR3 regions were amplified from genomic DNA by means of the immunoSEQ Assay, a bias-controlled multiplex PCR. The original methods were these. Within the assay, amplification of reference gene primers was used to estimate how many nucleated cells each sample contained. Sequence reads were collapsed and filtered to measure the absolute abundance of every unique TCRbeta CDR3 rearrangement. Productive Simpson clonality was computed per sample as the square root of Simpson's diversity index over productive rearrangements. The table comes from immuneACCESS by way of TCRdb, which keeps in-frame sequences with V and J called. Part of the clones is missing from these tables; in studies checked, under half for an unresolved V gene and the rest for unknown reasons. V and J calls and clone size are as listed in that table; D and trimming were resolved from the DNA. This sample has over 90,000 clones in its table, and roughly 76% of those were observed once. The biggest ten clones account for around 5.2% of the sample.

The cysteine opens and the phenylalanine closes a CDR3 of 15 amino acids. Only CDR3 DNA is held: 45 bases, read in frame from base 1. After removal of 3 bases from V and 8 bases from J, the junction retains 5 bases not matched to a gene. CDR1 is given as LNHDA and CDR2 as SQIVND, both from the germline V gene (reference sequence). In Seattle, one collaborating source enrolled patients while the infection was active and tracked those patients longitudinally over the course of disease. Collaborating institutions collected whole blood in K2EDTA tubes following their own protocols. For TCRbeta analysis, collaborators shipped samples as frozen whole blood, isolated PBMCs, or DNA extracted from either of those sample types. Notes on this clone: Its antigen specificity is not known. No much larger clone is present one base from it, and per-base qualities are unavailable.

Overall study results and their limits: The quantity of clinical and demographic metadata differed by source and by participant and was supplied without curation.

This sequence originates from an older man with COVID-19, enrolled during active disease. This receptor chain uses TRBV19 and TRBJ1-6; TRBD1 matches 9 bases in the middle. The sequenced sample consisted of peripheral blood. The encoded CDR3 is CASSMSGQGDSPLHF. The sequenced DNA is TGTGCCAGTAGTATGTCGGGACAGGGAGATTCACCCCTCCACTTT.